This T cell receptor (beta chain) was profiled in a study of blood T cells in healthy people across ages. Study-wide context: About one barcoded beta molecule was captured per two T cells (by template switching).

J was trimmed by 3 bases and V by 0 bases; bases with no gene match: 5. The CDR3 sequence is 16 residues long. Looked up from germline, CDR1 is SGHRS and CDR2 is YFSETQ. Using a J-beta primer mix together with a sample-barcoded 5' primer, a second PCR was run for roughly 6 to 12 cycles. Template switching added a 12-random-nucleotide identifier to every cDNA molecule. MiXCR, applied by TCRdb to the 5' RACE reads, yields one record per CDR3 protein. The table shows more than 1,000,000 distinct CDR3 sequences, with less than 25% occurring only once. The same data also contributed to another study, on T cells of mothers and their children. This second study notes: Three healthy Caucasian mothers served as donors, and their six children did as well. Each mother yielded more than 8 million TCR beta CDR3 reads. Each child yielded roughly 2.9 million reads.

This receptor was taken from a girl aged 2 to 10 in good health. This chain uses TRBV5-1 with TRBJ2-1; TRBD2 agrees at 8 bases. Specimen: blood. This CDR3 is CASSLVLAGSYNEQFF. The CDR3 region has the DNA TGCGCCAGCAGCTTGGTCTTAGCGGGAAGCTACAATGAGCAGTTCTTC.